What follows are 27 T cell receptor beta chains derived from one specimen sequenced in a study of post-analysis software for immune sequencing data. For these receptors, no antigen is known. Study-wide results and caveats: TRBV5-6, TRBV5-1 and TRBV20-1 belonged to a set of roughly 5 TRBV segments that were more frequent in patients than controls.

Included in the TCR beta cDNA libraries were unique molecular identifiers. Using its own MiXCR run on the PCR reads, TCRdb lists one record per CDR3 protein. The sample lists approximately 440,000 distinct CDR3 sequences, roughly 45% seen once, with roughly 12% in the top ten. Sequenced material: blood. These TCRs come from a girl aged 10 to 17 with multiple sclerosis.

This clonotype was picked up one time. The chain carries TRBV9 and TRBJ1-1, with D perhaps TRBD1 (6 bases). V was cut by 2 bases and J by 7 bases, with 15 bases left in between. Germline V gives CDR1 SGDLS, CDR2 YYNGEE. This CDR3 has 14 amino acids. Here the CDR3 DNA reads TGTGCCAGCAGCGTTGGGGGGACACTCATTGAAGCTTTCTTT. Its translation is CASSVGGTLIEAFF.

This clonotype was detected only a few times. The rearrangement joins TRBV28 to TRBJ2-5, with TRBD1 identical over 12 bases. CDR1 is MDHEN and CDR2 is SYDVKM in the germline V gene. Losses at the gene ends were 4 bases for V and 7 bases for J; bases not matched to a gene: 4. This CDR3 region has 14 residues. The CDR3 bases are TGTGCCAGCAGTTCGGGACAGGGGGCTGGGACCCAGTACTTC. Its translation is CASSSGQGAGTQYF.

Only a few counts were recorded for this clonotype. Mismatch with germline at one junction end may stem from a read error. The chain employs TRBV7-7 and TRBJ2-1; no clear D gene. Germline V gene lookup returns CDR1 SSHAT and CDR2 FNYEAQ (reference sequence). The CDR3 is made up of 13 amino acids. The CDR3 DNA reads as TGTGCTAGCAGCTTCGGACGGAACAATGAGCAGTTCTTC. Its protein is CASSFGRNNEQFF.

The chain combines TRBV10-3 with TRBJ2-2; the match to TRBD1 covers 8 bases. This CDR3 region has 14 residues. V was pared by 9 bases and J by 0 bases, with 3 bases of the junction left unmatched. The germline V gene has CDR1 ENHRY and CDR2 SYGVKD. The CDR3: CAMQTGANTGELFF. CDR3 DNA: TGTGCCATGCAGACAGGGGCGAACACCGGGGAGCTGTTTTTT.

This clonotype came up a few times. The rearrangement links TRBV27 to TRBJ2-1, with D unresolved. The germline gives CDR1 MNHEY, CDR2 SMNVEV (reference sequence). CDR3 length: 17 amino acids. Trimming shortened V by 4 bases and J by 2 bases, and 18 bases separated the two germline ends. The CDR3 is CASSSTLHRIPYNEQFF. The CDR3 DNA sequence: TGTGCCAGCAGTTCCACCCTCCACCGAATACCCTACAATGAGCAGTTCTTC.

This clonotype was seen a few times. The chain is built from TRBV5-1 and TRBJ2-1; 7 bases align to TRBD2. Unmatched junction bases numbered 6, after V lost 0 bases and J lost 6 bases. This CDR3 spans 15 amino acids. The germline V gene has CDR1 SGHRS and CDR2 YFSETQ. The DNA for the CDR3 is TGCGCCAGCAGCTTGGTTCAGGGCGGGGGCAATGAGCAGTTCTTC. Encoded protein: CASSLVQGGGNEQFF.

This clonotype was seen only a few times. The DNA of the CDR3 is TGCGCCAGCAGCCAAGAGCCCTCAAATGTATATGAAAAACTGTTTTTT. The encoded protein is CASSQEPSNVYEKLFF. V gene TRBV4-1 combines with J gene TRBJ1-4, with D uncertain. V was cut by 0 bases and J by 6 bases, with 14 bases left in between. The CDR3 spans 16 residues. CDR1 MGHRA and CDR2 YSYEKL come from the germline V gene.

In its sample, this clonotype was seen a few times. The chain uses TRBV3-1 and TRBJ2-5, with D unclear. The J call could be wrong; TRBJ2-7 is a better fit for the DNA end. CDR3 length equals 13 residues. Germline V gene data show CDR1 as LGHDT and CDR2 as YNNKEL (reference sequence). CDR3 in DNA: TGTGCCAGCAGCCAGGCCGTTGGGCGCGAGCAGTACTTC. It specifies CASSQAVGREQYF.

The chain links TRBV5-1 to TRBJ2-3; 8 nucleotides agree with TRBD2. Germline assignment: CDR1 SGHRS and CDR2 YFSETQ. Losses at the gene ends were 4 bases for V and 3 bases for J; bases not matched to a gene: 7. This CDR3 is 15 amino acids long. The CDR3 DNA reads TGCGCCAGCAGCCGAGCGGGAGAAGGGACAGATACGCAGTATTTT. Protein: CASSRAGEGTDTQYF.

The chain combines TRBV29-1 with TRBJ1-4; D call uncertain. CDR3 length: 13 residues. Germline loops: CDR1 SQVTM, CDR2 ANQGSEA. The ends were cut back, 4 bases at V and 2 bases at J, with 8 bases in the middle. CDR3 protein: CSVAVGTNEKLFF. CDR3 bases: TGCAGCGTTGCCGTTGGTACTAATGAAAAACTGTTTTTT.

In its sample, this clonotype was seen a few times. This sequence joins TRBV28 and TRBJ2-7, with D possibly being TRBD1 or TRBD2 (5 bases each). From germline, CDR1 is MDHEN and CDR2 SYDVKM. This CDR3 comprises 14 residues. V was shortened by 4 bases and J by 4 bases, with 14 bases between the two germline ends. The CDR3: CASSSGQNLYEQYF. In DNA, the CDR3 is TGTGCCAGCAGTTCGGGGCAGAACCTTTACGAGCAGTACTTC.

This clonotype was observed a few times. This chain links TRBV7-2 with TRBJ2-5; no definite D call. V lost 4 bases and J 4 bases, leaving 4 bases between the germline ends. The CDR3 extends over 11 amino acids. Germline V gives CDR1 SGHTA, CDR2 FQGNSA. The CDR3 DNA sequence: TGTGCCAGCAGCTCCGTAGAGACCCAGTACTTC. Protein sequence: CASSSVETQYF.

This clonotype occurred a few times. The chain joins TRBV28 to TRBJ2-5; 10 nucleotides match TRBD1. With 5 bases clipped from V and 0 bases from J, the junction kept 12 bases outside the gene matches. Germline V lookup: CDR1 MDHEN, CDR2 SYDVKM. The CDR3 runs to 18 residues. CDR3 sequence (DNA): TGTGCCAGCAGTACTGACGTGGACAGGGGGTCCCACCAAGAGACCCAGTACTTC. Protein sequence: CASSTDVDRGSHQETQYF.

The chain is built from TRBV14 and TRBJ2-1, with 14 bases identical to TRBD2. This CDR3 region has 17 residues. The trim removed 1 base at V and 9 bases at J, leaving 8 bases unmatched. Germline V gene data show CDR1 as SGHDN and CDR2 as FVKESK. CDR3 in DNA: TGTGCCAGCAGCCAAGCTGGAGGGACTAGCGGGAGAGGTGAGCAGTTCTTC. Protein sequence: CASSQAGGTSGRGEQFF.

This clonotype was detected a few times. CDR3 loop: CASSQTIDRELHYEQYF. CDR3 coding DNA: TGTGCCAGCAGCCAAACTATCGACAGGGAACTTCACTACGAGCAGTACTTC. The V and J genes are TRBV3-1 and TRBJ2-7; 7 nucleotides align to TRBD1. Trimming at V came to 2 bases and at J to 3 bases, leaving 13 bases not matched to a gene. CDR1 is LGHDT and CDR2 is YNNKEL in the germline V gene (reference sequence). CDR3 length: 17 amino acids.

CDR3 in DNA: TGTGCCAGCAGTCACACCACCCGGGGGAATGAGCAGTTCTTC. This gives the protein CASSHTTRGNEQFF. The V and J genes are TRBV27 and TRBJ2-1, with D perhaps matching TRBD2 (6 bases). The germline V and J ends were trimmed by 5 bases and 7 bases, with 15 bases remaining between them. Germline CDR1 reads MNHEY; CDR2 reads SMNVEV (reference sequence). The length of the CDR3 is 14 residues.

In this sample, this clonotype turned up a few times. The chain links TRBV20-1 to TRBJ2-7; 12 bases line up with TRBD2. With 5 bases clipped from V and 4 bases from J, the junction kept 12 bases outside the gene matches. Per the germline V gene, CDR1 is DFQATT and CDR2 is SNEGSKA (reference sequence). This CDR3 has 16 residues. The CDR3 spells CSAGRVPGTSGYEQYF. The DNA of the CDR3 is TGCAGTGCTGGAAGGGTTCCCGGGACTAGCGGGTACGAGCAGTACTTC.

There are a few counts of this clonotype. The gene calls are TRBV27 and TRBJ2-7; 7 positions agree with TRBD2. With V trimmed by 5 bases and J by 3 bases, 7 bases remained unmatched. Germline V gene lookup returns CDR1 MNHEY and CDR2 SMNVEV (reference sequence). The CDR3 runs 14 residues. The CDR3, as DNA: TGTGCCAGCAGTCGTCGGCGGGAGTTCTACGAGCAGTACTTC. This translates into CASSRRREFYEQYF.

The V call is TRBV11-3, the J call TRBJ2-1; TRBD2 might be the D (5 bases). The germline V gene encodes CDR1 SGHNT and CDR2 YENEEA. Trimming stripped 8 bases from V and 6 bases from J, with 11 bases between. CDR3 size: 12 residues. This chain's CDR3 is CASGEGSNEQFF. CDR3 DNA sequence: TGTGCCAGCGGAGAAGGGAGCAATGAGCAGTTCTTC. The full variable domain, rest sourced from reference TRBV11-3 and TRBJ2-1, is EAGVVQSPRYKIIEKKQPVAFWCNPISGHNTLYWYLQNLGQGPELLIRYENEEAVDDSQLPKDRFSAERLKGVDSTLKIQPAELGDSAVYLCASGEGSNEQFFGPGTRLTVL.

This clonotype has just a few counts. CDR3 protein: CASKASGETQYF. The CDR3, as DNA: TGTGCCAGCAAAGCGTCCGGGGAGACCCAGTACTTC. The V call is TRBV3-1, the J call TRBJ2-5; D gene uncertain. Looked up from germline, CDR1 is LGHDT and CDR2 is YNNKEL (reference sequence). The V end lost 7 bases, the J end lost 5 bases, and 11 bases lay between the germline ends. The CDR3 spans 12 residues.

The table lists this clonotype with a few counts. This rearrangement joins TRBV20-1 to TRBJ2-5; 11 bases match TRBD2. The CDR3 is 13 amino acids. From germline, CDR1 is DFQATT and CDR2 SNEGSKA (reference sequence). V lost 6 bases and J lost 4; bases outside the gene matches: 4. CDR3 DNA sequence: TGCAGTGCCCTACTAGCGGGAGTAGAGACCCAGTACTTC. Translated: CSALLAGVETQYF.

The V and J genes are TRBV6-5 and TRBJ1-2; 8 nucleotides line up with TRBD1. Germline CDR1 reads MNHEY; CDR2 reads SVGAGI. The CDR3 has 15 amino acids. The ends lost 0 bases at V and 7 bases at J; junction bases unmatched: 7. CDR3 sequence: CASSYSRSTGGGYTF. CDR3 nucleotides: TGTGCCAGCAGTTACTCGAGAAGTACAGGGGGTGGCTACACCTTC.

The chain uses TRBV5-1 and TRBJ2-4; 10 bases agree with TRBD2. CDR3 length equals 20 residues. CDR1 is SGHRS, CDR2 YFSETQ, per germline. J lost 0 bases, V lost 4 bases, and 16 bases had no gene match. The CDR3 region is CASSVNNRTLAGVAKNIQYF. The DNA for the CDR3 is TGCGCCAGCAGCGTGAACAACAGGACTCTAGCGGGGGTAGCCAAAAACATTCAGTACTTC.

V gene TRBV28 combines with J gene TRBJ2-5; TRBD2 is a possible D gene (6 bases). Trimming shortened V by 3 bases and J by 1 base, and 12 bases separated the two germline ends. Germline V gene lookup returns CDR1 MDHEN and CDR2 SYDVKM. CDR3 size: 15 residues. CDR3 sequence: CASSFGLTAQETQYF. In DNA, the CDR3 is TGTGCCAGCAGTTTCGGACTAACGGCCCAAGAGACCCAGTACTTC.

The J gene is TRBJ2-4, the V gene TRBV5-1; TRBD1 matches at 8 bases. TRBJ2-7 explains the end of the DNA better; the J call may be wrong. From germline, CDR1 is SGHRS and CDR2 YFSETQ. CDR3 length: 14 residues. This CDR3 is CASSLADRVYEQYF. DNA of the CDR3: TGCGCCAGCAGCTTGGCGGACAGGGTCTACGAGCAGTACTTC.

This clonotype was observed many times. The genes are TRBV24-1 and TRBJ2-3, with D tentatively TRBD2 (6 bases). V lost 7 bases, J lost 0 bases, and 16 bases lay in between. Germline loops: CDR1 KGHDR, CDR2 SFDVKD. This CDR3 region has 16 residues. CDR3 region: CATRAKEGQSTDTQYF. The CDR3 DNA sequence: TGTGCCACCAGGGCGAAGGAGGGCCAGAGCACAGATACGCAGTATTTT.

The chain has TRBV12-3 or TRBV12-4 and TRBJ2-2; 7 nucleotides align to TRBD1. This CDR3 contains 14 residues. Trimming cost V 7 bases and J 5 bases; bases outside gene matches: 7. The CDR3 loop is CASMDRIGTGELFF. The CDR3 nucleotides are TGTGCCAGCATGGACAGGATAGGTACCGGGGAGCTGTTTTTT.